This TCR beta chain was retrieved from a study of CD8 T cells in ankylosing spondylitis. This clonotype was observed a handful of times. Antigen unknown. TCRdb re-called the 5' RACE reads with MiXCR, one entry per CDR3 protein. The table lists approximately 550,000 distinct CDR3 sequences, more than 9.5% of them singletons. Points from the study as a whole: One TCR beta motif, made up of fewer than 10 highly homologous variants, appeared characteristic of ankylosing spondylitis blood. Matched ankylosing spondylitis synovial fluid reportedly contained a significantly enriched population of disease-linked clones.

This CDR3 has 12 residues. V was pared by 6 bases and J by 9 bases, with 4 bases of the junction left unmatched. CDR1 is SNHLY and CDR2 is FYNNEI in the germline V gene. The sequenced material came from blood, either unsorted or a sorted T cell fraction (not recorded which). The chain recombines TRBV2 with TRBJ2-1, with TRBD1 matching 8 bases. The TCR comes from a male donor with ankylosing spondylitis. CDR3 residues: CASRRQGTEQFF. CDR3 sequence (DNA): TGTGCCAGCAGGAGACAGGGGACTGAGCAGTTCTTC.